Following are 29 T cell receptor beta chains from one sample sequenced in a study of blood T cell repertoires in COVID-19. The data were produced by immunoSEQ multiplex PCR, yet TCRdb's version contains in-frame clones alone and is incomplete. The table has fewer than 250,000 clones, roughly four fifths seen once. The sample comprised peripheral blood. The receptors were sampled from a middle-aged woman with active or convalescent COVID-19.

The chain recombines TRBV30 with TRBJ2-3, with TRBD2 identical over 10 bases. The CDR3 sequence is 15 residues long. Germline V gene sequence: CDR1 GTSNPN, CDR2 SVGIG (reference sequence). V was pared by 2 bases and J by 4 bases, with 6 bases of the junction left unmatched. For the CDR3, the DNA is TGTGCCTGGAGTCAGCGGGGGGGCTATCCAGATACGCAGTATTTT. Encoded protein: CAWSQRGGYPDTQYF.

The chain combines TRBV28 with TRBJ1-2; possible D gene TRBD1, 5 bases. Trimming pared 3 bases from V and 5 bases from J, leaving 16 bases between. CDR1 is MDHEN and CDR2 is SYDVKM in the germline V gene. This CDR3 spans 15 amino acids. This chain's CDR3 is CASSLGGVGGYGYTF. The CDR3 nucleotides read TGTGCCAGCAGTTTGGGGGGGGTCGGTGGGTATGGCTACACCTTC.

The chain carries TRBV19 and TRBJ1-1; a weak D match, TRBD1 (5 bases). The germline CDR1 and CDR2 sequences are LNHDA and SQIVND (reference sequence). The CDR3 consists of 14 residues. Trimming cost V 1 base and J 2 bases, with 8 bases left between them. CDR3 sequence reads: CASSIAQGNTEAFF. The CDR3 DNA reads TGTGCCAGTAGTATAGCGCAGGGTAACACTGAAGCTTTCTTT.

CDR3 coding DNA: TGCGCCAGCAGCTCGGCCGGGGGAAACACCATATATTTT. It encodes CASSSAGGNTIYF. The chain joins TRBV5-1 to TRBJ1-3; D ambiguous. V dropped 3 bases and J dropped 4 bases, with 8 bases sitting between them. CDR3 length equals 13 residues. Germline values: CDR1 SGHRS, CDR2 YFSETQ.

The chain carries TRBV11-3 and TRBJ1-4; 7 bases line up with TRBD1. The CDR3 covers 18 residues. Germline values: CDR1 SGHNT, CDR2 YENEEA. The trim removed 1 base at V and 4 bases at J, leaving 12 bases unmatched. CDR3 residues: CASSLVPPGQSYNEKLFF. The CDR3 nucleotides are TGTGCCAGCAGCTTAGTTCCTCCGGGACAGTCGTATAATGAAAAACTGTTTTTT.

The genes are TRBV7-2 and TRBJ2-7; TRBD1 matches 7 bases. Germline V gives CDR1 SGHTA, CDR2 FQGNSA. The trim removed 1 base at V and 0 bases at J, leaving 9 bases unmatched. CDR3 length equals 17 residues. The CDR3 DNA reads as TGTGCCAGCAGCTTAGGGGACGCCGGGACAGCCTCCTACGAGCAGTACTTC. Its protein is CASSLGDAGTASYEQYF.

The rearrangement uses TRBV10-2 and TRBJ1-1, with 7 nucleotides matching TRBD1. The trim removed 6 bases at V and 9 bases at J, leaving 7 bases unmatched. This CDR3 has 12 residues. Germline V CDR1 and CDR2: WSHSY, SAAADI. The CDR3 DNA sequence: TGCGCCAGCAGGGACATGGGACAGAAAGCTTTCTTT. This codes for CASRDMGQKAFF.

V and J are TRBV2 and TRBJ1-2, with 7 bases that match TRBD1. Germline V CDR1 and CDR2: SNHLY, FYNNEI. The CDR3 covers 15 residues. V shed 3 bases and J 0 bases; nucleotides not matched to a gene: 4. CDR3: CASSDKGAANYGYTF. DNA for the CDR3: TGTGCCAGCAGTGACAAGGGGGCGGCTAACTATGGCTACACCTTC.

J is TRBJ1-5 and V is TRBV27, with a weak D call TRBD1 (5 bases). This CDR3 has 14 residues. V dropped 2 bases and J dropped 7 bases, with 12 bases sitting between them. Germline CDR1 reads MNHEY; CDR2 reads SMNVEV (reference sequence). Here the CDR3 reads CASSLARVGQPQHF. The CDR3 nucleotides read TGTGCCAGCAGTTTAGCCAGGGTCGGCCAGCCCCAGCATTTT.

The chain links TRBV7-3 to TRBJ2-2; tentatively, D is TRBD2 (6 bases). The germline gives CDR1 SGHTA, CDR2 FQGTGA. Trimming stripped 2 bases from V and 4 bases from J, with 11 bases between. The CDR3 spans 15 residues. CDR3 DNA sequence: TGTGCCAGCAGCTTATCTGCGGGATTCACCGGGGAGCTGTTTTTT. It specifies CASSLSAGFTGELFF.

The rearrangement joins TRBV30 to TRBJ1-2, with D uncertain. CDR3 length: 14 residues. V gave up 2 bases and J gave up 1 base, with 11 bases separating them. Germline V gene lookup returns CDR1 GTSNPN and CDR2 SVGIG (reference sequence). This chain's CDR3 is CAWSRGPINYGYTF. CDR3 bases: TGTGCCTGGAGTAGAGGGCCCATTAACTATGGCTACACCTTC.

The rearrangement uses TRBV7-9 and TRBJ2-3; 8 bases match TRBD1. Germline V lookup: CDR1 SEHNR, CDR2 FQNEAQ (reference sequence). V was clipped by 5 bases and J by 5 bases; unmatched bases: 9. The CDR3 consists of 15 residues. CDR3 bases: TGTGCCAGCAGCGCCCGGACAGGGCGGGTAGATACGCAGTATTTT. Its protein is CASSARTGRVDTQYF.

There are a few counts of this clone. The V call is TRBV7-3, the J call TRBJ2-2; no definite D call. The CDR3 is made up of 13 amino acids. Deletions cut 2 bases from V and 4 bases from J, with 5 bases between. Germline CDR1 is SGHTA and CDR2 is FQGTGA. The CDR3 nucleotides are TGTGCCAGCAGCTTACACGGCACCGGGGAGCTGTTTTTT. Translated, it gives CASSLHGTGELFF.

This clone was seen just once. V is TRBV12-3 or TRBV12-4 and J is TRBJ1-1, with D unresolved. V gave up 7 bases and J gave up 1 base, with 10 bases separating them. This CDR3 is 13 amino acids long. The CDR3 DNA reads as TGTGCCAGCAACTACGACGGGAACACTGAAGCTTTCTTT. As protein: CASNYDGNTEAFF.

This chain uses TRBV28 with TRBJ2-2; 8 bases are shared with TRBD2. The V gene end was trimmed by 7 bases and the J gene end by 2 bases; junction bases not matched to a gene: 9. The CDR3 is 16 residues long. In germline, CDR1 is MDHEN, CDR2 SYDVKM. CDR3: CASKASGLVNTGELFF. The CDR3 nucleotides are TGTGCCAGCAAGGCGTCGGGACTAGTTAACACCGGGGAGCTGTTTTTT.

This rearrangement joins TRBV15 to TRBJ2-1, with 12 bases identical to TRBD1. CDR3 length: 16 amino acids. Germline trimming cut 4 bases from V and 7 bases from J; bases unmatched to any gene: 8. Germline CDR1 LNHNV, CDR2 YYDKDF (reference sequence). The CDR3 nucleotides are TGTGCCACCAGCACCGCCCGGGACAGGGGGCGAAATGAGCAGTTCTTC. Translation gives CATSTARDRGRNEQFF.

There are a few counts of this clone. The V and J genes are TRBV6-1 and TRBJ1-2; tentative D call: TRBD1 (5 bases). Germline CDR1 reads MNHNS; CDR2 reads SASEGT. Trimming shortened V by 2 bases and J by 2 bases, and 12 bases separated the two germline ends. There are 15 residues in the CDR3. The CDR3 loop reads CASSEFGARNYGYTF. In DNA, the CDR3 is TGTGCCAGCAGTGAATTTGGGGCGCGGAACTATGGCTACACCTTC.

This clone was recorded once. The CDR3 is CASSLGRRQGISEETQYF. The CDR3 DNA reads as TGTGCCAGCAGCTTAGGGCGGAGACAGGGGATCTCGGAAGAGACCCAGTACTTC. This sequence joins TRBV7-2 and TRBJ2-5; 8 nucleotides line up with TRBD1. The J segment lost 3 bases and the V segment lost 1 base, leaving 13 bases of the junction unmatched. The CDR3 is made up of 18 amino acids. Germline V gene lookup returns CDR1 SGHTA and CDR2 FQGNSA. Drawing the rest from reference TRBV7-2 and TRBJ2-5, the complete variable domain is GAGVSQSPSNKVTEKGKDVELRCDPISGHTALYWYRQSLGQGLEFLIYFQGNSAPDKSGLPSDRFSAERTGGSVSTLTIQRTQQEDSAVYLCASSLGRRQGISEETQYFGPGTRLLVL.

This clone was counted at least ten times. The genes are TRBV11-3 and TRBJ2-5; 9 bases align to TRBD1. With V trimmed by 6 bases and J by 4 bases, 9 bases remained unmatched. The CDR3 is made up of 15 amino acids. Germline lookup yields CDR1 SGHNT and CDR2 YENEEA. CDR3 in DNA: TGTGCCAGCAGATTGGGACAGGGTAGGGGAGAGACCCAGTACTTC. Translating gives CASRLGQGRGETQYF.

CDR3 coding DNA: TGTGCCATCTCCGAAGGAGTCTACAATGAGCAGTTCTTC. As protein: CAISEGVYNEQFF. V usage is TRBV19 and J usage is TRBJ2-1; D remains ambiguous. The V end was cut by 10 bases, the J end by 3 bases, with 13 bases between. The length of the CDR3 is 13 residues. Germline assignment: CDR1 LNHDA and CDR2 SQIVND (reference sequence).

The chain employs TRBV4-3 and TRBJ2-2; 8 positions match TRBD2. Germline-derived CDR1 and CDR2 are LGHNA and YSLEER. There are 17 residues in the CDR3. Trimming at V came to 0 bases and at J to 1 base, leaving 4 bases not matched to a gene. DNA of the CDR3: TGCGCCAGCAGCCAAGATGTTGCGGGGGGGAACACCGGGGAGCTGTTTTTT. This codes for CASSQDVAGGNTGELFF.

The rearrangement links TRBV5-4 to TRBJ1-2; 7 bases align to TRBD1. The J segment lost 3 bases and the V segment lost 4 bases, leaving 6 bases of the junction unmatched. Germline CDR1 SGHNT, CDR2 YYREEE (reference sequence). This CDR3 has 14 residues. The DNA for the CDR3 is TGTGCCAGCAGCCTGCCCGACAGGGACTATGGCTACACCTTC. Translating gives CASSLPDRDYGYTF.

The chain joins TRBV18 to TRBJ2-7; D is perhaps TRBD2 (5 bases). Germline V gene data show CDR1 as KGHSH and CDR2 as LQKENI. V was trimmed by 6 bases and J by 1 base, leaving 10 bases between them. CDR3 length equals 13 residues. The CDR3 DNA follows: TGTGCCAGCTCCCTGACGGGGTCCTACGAGCAGTACTTC. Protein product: CASSLTGSYEQYF.

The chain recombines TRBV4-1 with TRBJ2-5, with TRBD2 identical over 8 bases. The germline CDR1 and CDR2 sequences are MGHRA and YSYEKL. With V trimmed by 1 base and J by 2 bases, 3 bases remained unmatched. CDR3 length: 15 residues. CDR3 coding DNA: TGCGCCAGCAGCCAAGTCCGGGAGGGGCAAGAGACCCAGTACTTC. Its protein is CASSQVREGQETQYF.

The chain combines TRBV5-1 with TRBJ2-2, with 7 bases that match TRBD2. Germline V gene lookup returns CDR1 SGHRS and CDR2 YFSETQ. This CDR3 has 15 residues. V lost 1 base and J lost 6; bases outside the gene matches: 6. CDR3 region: CASSLIREEAGELFF. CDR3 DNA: TGCGCCAGCAGCTTGATACGGGAGGAAGCCGGGGAGCTGTTTTTT. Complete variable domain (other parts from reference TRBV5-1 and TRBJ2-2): KAGVTQTPRYLIKTRGQQVTLSCSPISGHRSVSWYQQTPGQGLQFLFEYFSETQRNKGNFPGRFSGRQFSNSRSEMNVSTLELGDSALYLCASSLIREEAGELFFGEGSRLTVL.

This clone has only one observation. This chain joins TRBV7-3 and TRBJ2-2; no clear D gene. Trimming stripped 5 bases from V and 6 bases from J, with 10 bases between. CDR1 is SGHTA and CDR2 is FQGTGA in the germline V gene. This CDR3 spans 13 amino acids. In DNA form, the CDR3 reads TGTGCCAGCAGCCCCGGTTTGGCCGGGGAGCTGTTTTTT. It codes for CASSPGLAGELFF. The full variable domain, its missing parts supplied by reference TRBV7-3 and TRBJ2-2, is GAGVSQTPSNKVTEKGKYVELRCDPISGHTALYWYRQSLGQGPEFLIYFQGTGAADDSGLPNDRFFAVRPEGSVSTLKIQRTERGDSAVYLCASSPGLAGELFFGEGSRLTVL.

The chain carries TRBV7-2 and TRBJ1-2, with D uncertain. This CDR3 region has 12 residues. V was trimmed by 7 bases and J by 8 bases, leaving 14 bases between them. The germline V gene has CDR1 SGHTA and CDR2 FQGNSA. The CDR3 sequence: CASTRTQDGYTF. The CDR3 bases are TGTGCCAGCACCCGGACTCAGGACGGCTACACCTTC.

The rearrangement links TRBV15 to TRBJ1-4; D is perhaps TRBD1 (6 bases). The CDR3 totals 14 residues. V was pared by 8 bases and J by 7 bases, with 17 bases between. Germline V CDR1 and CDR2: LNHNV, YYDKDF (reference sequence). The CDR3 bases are TGTGCCACCTCCGTCGGCAGGGGAGTTGAAAAACTGTTTTTT. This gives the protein CATSVGRGVEKLFF.

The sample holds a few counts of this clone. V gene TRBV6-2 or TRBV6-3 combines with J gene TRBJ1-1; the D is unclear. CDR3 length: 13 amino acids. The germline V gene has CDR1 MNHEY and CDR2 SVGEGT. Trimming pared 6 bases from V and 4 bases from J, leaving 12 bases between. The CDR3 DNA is TGTGCCAGCAGCTTCCAGGCCAGCACTGAAGCTTTCTTT. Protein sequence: CASSFQASTEAFF.